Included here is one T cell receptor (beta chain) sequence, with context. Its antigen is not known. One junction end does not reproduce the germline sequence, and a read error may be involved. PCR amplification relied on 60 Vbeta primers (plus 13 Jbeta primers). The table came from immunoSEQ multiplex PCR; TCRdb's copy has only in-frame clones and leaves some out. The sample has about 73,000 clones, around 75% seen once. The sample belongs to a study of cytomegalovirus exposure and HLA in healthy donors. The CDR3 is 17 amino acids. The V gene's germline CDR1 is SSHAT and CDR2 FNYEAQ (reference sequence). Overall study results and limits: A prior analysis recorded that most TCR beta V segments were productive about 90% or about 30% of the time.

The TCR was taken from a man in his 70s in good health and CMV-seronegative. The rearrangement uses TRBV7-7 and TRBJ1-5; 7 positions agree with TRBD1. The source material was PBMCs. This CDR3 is CASSSSPGQQSNQPQHF. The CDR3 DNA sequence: TGTGCTAGCAGCTCGAGTCCGGGACAGCAGAGCAATCAGCCCCAGCATTTT.